A single T cell receptor (beta chain) is shown here with its context. Its antigen is unidentified. Per the germline V gene, CDR1 is LGHDT and CDR2 is YNNKEL (reference sequence). Germline trimming cut 2 bases from V and 8 bases from J; bases unmatched to any gene: 9. This CDR3 contains 16 residues. This specimen comes from a study of blood T cells in healthy people across ages. Broader study findings: The study found TCR beta diversity correlated strongly with naive T cell percentage.

Using a J-beta primer mix together with a sample-barcoded 5' primer, a second PCR was run for 7 to 11 cycles. Each CDR3 protein gets one entry after TCRdb re-called the 5' RACE reads with MiXCR. The data contain about 730,000 distinct CDR3 sequences, around 46% of them singletons. The sequencing sample was made of blood. The gene calls are TRBV3-1 and TRBJ1-4; 9 bases agree with TRBD1. This clonotype was sampled from a woman aged 55-75 years in good health. As DNA, the CDR3 is TGTGCCAGCAGCCAAAGACCGGGACAGGGAGAAGAAAAACTGTTTTTT. Residues: CASSQRPGQGEEKLFF.